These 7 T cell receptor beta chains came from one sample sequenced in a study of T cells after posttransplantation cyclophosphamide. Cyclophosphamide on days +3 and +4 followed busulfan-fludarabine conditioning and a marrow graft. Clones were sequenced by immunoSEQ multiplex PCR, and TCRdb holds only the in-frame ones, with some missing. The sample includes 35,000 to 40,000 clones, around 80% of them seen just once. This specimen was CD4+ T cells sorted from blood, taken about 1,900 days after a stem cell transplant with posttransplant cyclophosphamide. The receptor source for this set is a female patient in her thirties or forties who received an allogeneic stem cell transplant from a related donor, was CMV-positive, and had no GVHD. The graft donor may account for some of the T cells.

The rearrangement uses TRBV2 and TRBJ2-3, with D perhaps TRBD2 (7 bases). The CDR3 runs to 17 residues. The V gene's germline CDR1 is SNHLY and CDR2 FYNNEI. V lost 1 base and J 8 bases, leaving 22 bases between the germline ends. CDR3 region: CASSEVSGGGSGATQYF. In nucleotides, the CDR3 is TGTGCCAGCAGTGAAGTATCGGGGGGCGGCTCAGGGGCTACGCAGTATTTT.

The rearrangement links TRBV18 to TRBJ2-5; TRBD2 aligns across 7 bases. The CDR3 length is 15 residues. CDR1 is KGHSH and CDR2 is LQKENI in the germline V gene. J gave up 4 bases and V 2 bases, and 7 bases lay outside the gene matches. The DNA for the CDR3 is TGTGCCAGCTCACCAGGGGCTAGCGGAAGAGAGACCCAGTACTTC. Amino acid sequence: CASSPGASGRETQYF.

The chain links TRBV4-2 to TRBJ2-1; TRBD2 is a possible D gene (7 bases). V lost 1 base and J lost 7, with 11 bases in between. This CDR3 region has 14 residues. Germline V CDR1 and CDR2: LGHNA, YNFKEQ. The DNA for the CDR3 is TGTGCCAGCAGCCAAGCGGCGGGGGCTAATGAGCAGTTCTTC. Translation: CASSQAAGANEQFF.

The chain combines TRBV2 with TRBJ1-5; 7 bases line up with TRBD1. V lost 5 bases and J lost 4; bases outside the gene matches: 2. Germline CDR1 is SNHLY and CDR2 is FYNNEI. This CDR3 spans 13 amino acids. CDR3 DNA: TGTGCCAGCAGTAGGGACAGTAATCAGCCCCAGCATTTT. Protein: CASSRDSNQPQHF. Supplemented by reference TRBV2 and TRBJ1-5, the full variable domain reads EPEVTQTPSHQVTQMGQEVILRCVPISNHLYFYWYRQILGQKVEFLVSFYNNEISEKSEIFDDQFSVERPDGSNFTLKIRSTKLEDSAMYFCASSRDSNQPQHFGDGTRLSIL.

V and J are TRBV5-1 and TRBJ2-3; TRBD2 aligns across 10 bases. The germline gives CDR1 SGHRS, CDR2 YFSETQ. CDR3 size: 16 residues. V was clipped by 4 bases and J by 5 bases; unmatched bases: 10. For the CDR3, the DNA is TGCGCCAGCAGCCCAATCAGCGGGGGGGCCCAAGATACGCAGTATTTT. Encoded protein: CASSPISGGAQDTQYF.

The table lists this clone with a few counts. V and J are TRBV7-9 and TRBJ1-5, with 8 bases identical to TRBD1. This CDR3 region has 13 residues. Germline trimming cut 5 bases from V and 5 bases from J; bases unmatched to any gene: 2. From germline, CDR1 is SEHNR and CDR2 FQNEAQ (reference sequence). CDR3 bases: TGTGCCAGCAGCGCACAGGGGGATCAGCCCCAGCATTTT. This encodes CASSAQGDQPQHF.

DNA of the CDR3: TGTGCCAGCAGCTTAGTCCTAGCGGGGGGGGGTGAGCAGTTCTTC. It codes for CASSLVLAGGGEQFF. The gene calls are TRBV7-2 and TRBJ2-1; 12 nucleotides align to TRBD2. Germline lookup yields CDR1 SGHTA and CDR2 FQGNSA. The CDR3 loop spans 15 amino acids. Trimming cost V 1 base and J 9 bases; bases outside gene matches: 4.